This TCR beta chain was captured in a study of T cell responses to AZD1222 COVID-19 vaccine. Profiled with immunoSEQ multiplex PCR; TCRdb holds only in-frame clones, not every one. The sample includes around 100,000 clones, 87% of them seen just once. The CDR3 loop spans 14 amino acids. Germline trimming cut 4 bases from V and 3 bases from J; bases unmatched to any gene: 6. Germline loops: CDR1 SQVTM, CDR2 ANQGSEA. This clone was detected once. The clonotype was recovered from an adult who received the AZD1222 COVID-19 vaccine. The sample consisted of peripheral blood, taken 28 days after the second AZD1222 dose. The V and J genes are TRBV29-1 and TRBJ2-5; 9 nucleotides line up with TRBD1. CDR3 nucleotide sequence: TGCAGCGTTGGGACAGGGGTGAGAAAAGAGACCCAGTACTTC. Its translation is CSVGTGVRKETQYF.